Below are 9 T cell receptor beta chains sequenced from a single sample in a study of blood T cell repertoires in COVID-19. Assay used: immunoSEQ multiplex PCR; TCRdb lists only in-frame clones, some missing. This table holds 150,000 to 200,000 clones, approximately 86% found once. Sequenced: peripheral blood. These receptor sequences come from a man aged 50-60 years with active or convalescent COVID-19.

This clone appeared once. V usage is TRBV6-2 or TRBV6-3 and J usage is TRBJ2-1, with TRBD2 matching 10 bases. The CDR3 has 15 amino acids. CDR1 is MNHEY, CDR2 SVGEGT, per germline. V gave up 4 bases and J gave up 7 bases; unmatched junction bases: 7. CDR3 sequence (DNA): TGTGCCAGCAGTTCCGTAGCGGGAGGAATTAATGAGCAGTTCTTC. This sequence encodes CASSSVAGGINEQFF.

This chain joins TRBV29-1 and TRBJ1-4; D is unclear. CDR3 size: 14 residues. V was clipped by 7 bases and J by 0 bases, with 12 bases between them. Germline-derived CDR1 and CDR2 are SQVTM and ANQGSEA. CDR3 sequence: CSASSYATNEKLFF. CDR3 sequence (DNA): TGCAGCGCCAGTTCATACGCAACTAATGAAAAACTGTTTTTT.

About this clone itself: Other DNA sequences within the sample encode an identical CDR3. DNA for the CDR3: TGTGCCAGCAGCCAAGGGGCAAACACAGATACGCAGTATTTT. It translates to CASSQGANTDTQYF. The rearrangement joins TRBV14 to TRBJ2-3; D is unresolved. CDR1 and CDR2 (germline): SGHDN, FVKESK. The CDR3 is 14 amino acids. V was pared by 1 base and J by 2 bases, with 7 bases between.

This chain links TRBV5-1 with TRBJ1-2, with D possibly being TRBD1 (6 bases). V shed 3 bases and J shed 6 bases, with 15 bases lying between them. Germline values: CDR1 SGHRS, CDR2 YFSETQ. The CDR3 sequence is 14 residues long. The CDR3 region has the DNA TGCGCCAGCAGCTCTCGGACAGCTGCCGATGGCTACACCTTC. Amino acid sequence: CASSSRTAADGYTF.

J is TRBJ2-1 and V is TRBV27, with 9 bases matching TRBD2. CDR3 size: 17 residues. Trimming at V came to 3 bases and at J to 4 bases, leaving 10 bases not matched to a gene. Per germline, CDR1 MNHEY and CDR2 SMNVEV (reference sequence). Here the CDR3 reads CASSLVTSGKTYNEQFF. The CDR3 nucleotides read TGTGCCAGCAGTTTGGTGACTAGCGGAAAGACATACAATGAGCAGTTCTTC.

The table lists this clone with a count of one. This chain connects TRBV29-1 to TRBJ2-3; the match to TRBD2 covers 8 bases. Trimming removed 4 bases from V and 7 bases from J; junction bases left unmatched: 4. In germline, CDR1 is SQVTM, CDR2 ANQGSEA. The length of the CDR3 is 12 residues. CDR3 DNA sequence: TGCAGCGTTGGTGTAGCGGGAAATACGCAGTATTTT. Its translation is CSVGVAGNTQYF.

The chain combines TRBV7-6 with TRBJ2-5; D perhaps matches TRBD1 (6 bases). Trimming cost V 5 bases and J 4 bases, with 14 bases left between them. Germline V CDR1 and CDR2: SGHVS, FNYEAQ. This CDR3 is built from 14 residues. This CDR3 reads CASSQEGGPETQYF. CDR3 bases: TGTGCCAGCAGCCAAGAAGGGGGACCAGAGACCCAGTACTTC.

CDR3 sequence reads: CASSKTRTDKHRELFF. The CDR3 DNA is TGTGCCAGCAGCAAAACCCGGACAGATAAACACCGGGAGCTGTTTTTT. The chain is built from TRBV21-1 and TRBJ2-2; TRBD1, the table's D call, lacks a check against the DNA. TRBV21-1 is labeled a pseudogene. CDR3 length: 16 residues.

In regard to this clone: This specimen includes other DNA sequences encoding the same CDR3. The chain uses TRBV2 and TRBJ1-5; the D is unclear. The germline CDR1 and CDR2 sequences are SNHLY and FYNNEI. The length of the CDR3 is 13 residues. V shed 4 bases and J shed 0 bases, with 4 bases lying between them. CDR3 in amino acids: CASSGDSNQPQHF. DNA for the CDR3: TGTGCCAGCAGTGGAGATAGCAATCAGCCCCAGCATTTT.